This is a list of T cell receptor beta chains from one sample in a study of CD8+ T cells in alopecia areata. TCRdb's table, derived via immunoSEQ multiplex PCR, lists solely in-frame clones and lacks some. The repertoire holds roughly 64,000 clones, with roughly 46% as singletons. Material: NKG2D-low CD8+ T cells sorted from blood. The receptor source for this set is a human donor with alopecia areata. Both conserved end residues are part of each CDR3. D genes are given only for firm matches. Clone size is shown for a subset of rows, as once, few, many or a class of expanded clone.

V	D	size	J	DNA	CDR3
TRBV4-1	TRBD1	few	TRBJ2-7	TGCGCCAGCAGCCAAGCCCAGGGGGTCGACGAGCAGTACTTC	CASSQAQGVDEQYF
TRBV27	.	.	TRBJ2-7	TGTGCCAGCAGTATTGCCTCCTCCTACGAGCAGTACTTC	CASSIASSYEQYF
TRBV5-4	.	few	TRBJ2-2	TGTGCCAGCAGCCCGGCGGAGCGGACGAACACCGGGGAGCTGTTTTTT	CASSPAERTNTGELFF
TRBV9	.	.	TRBJ2-1	TGTGCCAGCAGCGTAGGAGGGGAAACTGAGCAGTTCTTC	CASSVGGETEQFF
TRBV7-9	.	.	TRBJ2-7	TGTGCCGGGCGCGGGGAGGCCTACGAGCAGTACTTC	CAGRGEAYEQYF
TRBV29-1	TRBD2	few	TRBJ2-7	TGCAGCGTTGAAGTTGGACTAGCGGGAGTCTACGAGCAGTACTTC	CSVEVGLAGVYEQYF
TRBV7-2	.	.	TRBJ2-1	TGTGCCAGCAGCTTAGATCGGTCCTTGCACAATGAGCAGTTCTTC	CASSLDRSLHNEQFF
TRBV7-9	.	many	TRBJ2-2	TGTGCCACCAACCGCCCGGGACATCTGGTTGGGGAGCTGTTTTTT	CATNRPGHLVGELFF
TRBV5-1	TRBD1	once	TRBJ2-7	TGCGCCAGCAGCACTACGGACAGGCCCTACGAGCAGTACTTC	CASSTTDRPYEQYF
TRBV29-1	.	.	TRBJ2-1	TGCAGCGTAGAGGGAAAGAGGGGGATTTACAATGAGCAGTTCTTC	CSVEGKRGIYNEQFF
TRBV7-6	TRBD2	.	TRBJ2-5	TGTGCCAGCAGCCCTAGGGCTAGCGGTATCAGGACCCAGTACTTC	CASSPRASGIRTQYF
TRBV7-9	TRBD1	.	TRBJ2-7	TGTGCCAGCAGCTCCGACAGGGGCGGCGAGCAGTACTTC	CASSSDRGGEQYF
TRBV7-2	.	once	TRBJ2-7	TGTGCCAGCAGCCCCGGCCGTTCCTACGAGCAGTACTTC	CASSPGRSYEQYF
TRBV7-9	.	.	TRBJ1-2	TGTGCCAGCAGCCCACTATCAGGAATCTATGGCTACACCTTC	CASSPLSGIYGYTF
TRBV4-3	TRBD2	.	TRBJ2-3	TGCGCCAGCAGCCAAGATTTGAGCGGGAGACCCGATACGCAGTATTTT	CASSQDLSGRPDTQYF
TRBV19	.	.	TRBJ2-1	TGTGCCAGTAGTACTTCCGGGACGGGCGTCTACAATGAGCAGTTCTTC	CASSTSGTGVYNEQFF
TRBV7-2	TRBD2	once	TRBJ2-7	TGTGCCAGCAGCCCAGGGACTAGCGGGCACCCCCACGAGCAGTACTTC	CASSPGTSGHPHEQYF
TRBV5-6	.	.	TRBJ1-1	TGTGCCAGCAGCGAAAGTTGGACTGAAGCTTTCTTT	CASSESWTEAFF
TRBV4-1	.	.	TRBJ1-5	TGCGCCAGCAGCCAAAGTTTGGGAGGTCAGCCCCAGCATTTT	CASSQSLGGQPQHF
TRBV7-9	.	few	TRBJ2-1	TGTGCCAGCAGTCTACAACATGGACTGTTAACCTACAATGAGCAGTTCTTC	CASSLQHGLLTYNEQFF
TRBV27	TRBD2	.	TRBJ2-1	TGTGCCAGCAGTATGGGACTAGCGGGAAATGAGCAGTTCTTC	CASSMGLAGNEQFF
TRBV7-9	TRBD1	.	TRBJ2-3	TGTGCCAGCAGCTCTCTTGACAGGGACACAGATACGCAGTATTTT	CASSSLDRDTDTQYF
TRBV6-5	TRBD2	once	TRBJ2-1	TGTGCCAGTCGACTAGCGGGAGTAGGAAATGAGCAGTTCTTC	CASRLAGVGNEQFF
TRBV28	TRBD2	few	TRBJ2-1	TGTGCCAGCAGTCTGGATAGGGGCCGGGGGGTCTTC	CASSLDRGRGVF
TRBV5-1	.	few	TRBJ1-2	TGCGCCAGCAGCCCTTCGATTCCGGGGAACTATGGCTACACCTTC	CASSPSIPGNYGYTF
TRBV30	.	.	TRBJ1-2	TGTGCCGCCCGGGAAGGCGGCTACACCTTC	CAAREGGYTF
TRBV7-7	.	.	TRBJ2-5	TGTGCTAGCAGCCACTCGTCGGGGTGGGAGACCCAGTACTTC	CASSHSSGWETQYF
TRBV5-1	.	.	TRBJ2-6	TGCGCCAGCAGCCTACAGGGCTCTGGGGCCAACGTCCTGACTTTC	CASSLQGSGANVLTF
TRBV23-1	.	few	TRBJ2-4	TGCGCCAGCAGTCAATCCCCGCGGGCCAAAAACATTCAGTACTTC	CASSQSPRAKNIQYF
TRBV28	TRBD1	.	TRBJ2-1	TGTGCCAGCAGCTACCGGGACAGGGGGCCCAATGAGCAGTTCTTC	CASSYRDRGPNEQFF
TRBV4-1	.	.	TRBJ2-7	TGCGCCAGCAGCCTATATTCGGGACTCCCGAGCTCCTACGAGCAGTACTTC	CASSLYSGLPSSYEQYF
TRBV7-2	.	many	TRBJ1-5	TGTGCCAGCAGCTTAGATCCCAGGGGAGTCAATCAGCCCCAGCATTTT	CASSLDPRGVNQPQHF
TRBV2	.	.	TRBJ2-3	TGTGCCAGCAGTGCACTAATCCCGAGCACAGATACGCAGTATTTT	CASSALIPSTDTQYF
TRBV7-9	.	few	TRBJ2-1	TGTGCCAGCAGCTTAGGGCCGGCGGGAAAGCGCAATGAGCAGTTCTTC	CASSLGPAGKRNEQFF
TRBV9	TRBD2	.	TRBJ2-5	TGTGCCAGCAGCGCCCGGGGGGAAGGAGAGACCCAGTACTTC	CASSARGEGETQYF
TRBV5-1	.	.	TRBJ2-3	TGCGCCAGCAGCGATCCTGGGGGAGTCACAGATACGCAGTATTTT	CASSDPGGVTDTQYF
TRBV7-9	TRBD1	few	TRBJ2-3	TGTGCCAGCAGCCTCAGGGGGCGCACAGATACGCAGTATTTT	CASSLRGRTDTQYF